This T cell receptor beta chain stems from a study of Ad26.COV2.S vaccination and SARS-CoV-2 variants. At the level of the study: The donor was enrolled in the Ad26.COV2.S arm of the COV1001 trial. Intramuscular Ad26.COV2.S doses were given once or twice, 56 days apart. Whole-study findings and limits: Post-vaccination breadth of spike-specific CD8+ and CD4+ T cell responses was reportedly substantial. Among vaccine recipients, spike-specific TCR breadth exceeded that of placebo recipients.

The table came from immunoSEQ multiplex PCR; TCRdb's copy has only in-frame clones and leaves some out. The sample has about 240,000 clones; over 75% are singletons. CDR1 is PRHDT and CDR2 is FYEKMQ in the germline V gene (reference sequence). The CDR3 totals 15 residues. Trimming pared 5 bases from V and 0 bases from J, leaving 10 bases between. Treatment reported: some 19 received Ad26.COV2.S at low or high dose, single or two shots; about 5 received placebo; per-sample allocation not given. At day 63 after the first vaccine or placebo injection, samples were drawn. About this clone itself: The antigen is unknown.

The J gene is TRBJ1-4, the V gene TRBV13; D is uncertain. The specimen comprised peripheral blood, sampled in a trial of Ad26.COV2.S vaccine versus placebo. This TCR derives from a person between 18 and 59 years old who received the Ad26.COV2.S COVID-19 vaccine or a placebo. CDR3 amino acids: CASSPDGSTNEKLFF. The DNA of the CDR3 is TGTGCCAGCAGCCCCGACGGTTCAACTAATGAAAAACTGTTTTTT.